The rows below give T cell receptor beta chains drawn from one sample of a study of regulatory T cells in long-lasting Graves disease. TCRdb passed the multiplex PCR reads through MiXCR, listing each CDR3 protein once. The sample consists of 400,000 to 550,000 distinct CDR3 sequences, around 15% of them appearing once. These same data were also listed under a study on T cells in Graves' hyperthyroidism and ophthalmopathy.

Here the sequenced sample was peripheral blood mononuclear cells (PBMCs), taken at new diagnosis, from a patient treated with antithyroid drugs. These receptors all stem from a woman aged 18-30 years with Graves disease. CDR3s include the opening cysteine and the closing phenylalanine or tryptophan. Fields, in order: D gene, J gene, V gene, clone size, CDR3 protein, CDR3 DNA. The D gene is left open where the match is weak. The size of a clone is reported for some rows only, either as once, few or many, or as a class for expanded clones.

>TRBD2|TRBJ2-4|TRBV11-3|NA
CASSLVSGVAGVLTKKIQYF
TGTGCCAGCAGCTTAGTTTCAGGGGTAGCGGGAGTTTTGACCAAAAAGATTCAGTACTTC
>TRBD2|TRBJ2-3|TRBV4-1|many
CASSRSLFVLAGVPDTQYF
TGCGCCAGCAGCCGATCACTATTCGTTCTAGCGGGAGTTCCGGATACGCAGTATTTT
>NA|TRBJ2-4|TRBV12-3/TRBV12-4|many
CASNMRGRHGNIQYF
TGTGCCAGCAACATGAGAGGGAGACACGGAAACATTCAGTACTTC
>TRBD1|TRBJ1-4|TRBV28|NA
CASSLIQGRRANEKLFF
TGTGCCAGCAGTTTAATACAGGGGAGGAGGGCTAATGAAAAACTGTTTTTT
>NA|TRBJ1-4|TRBV7-9|NA
CASSLAANEKLFF
TGTGCCAGCAGCTTGGCAGCGAATGAAAAACTGTTTTTT
>TRBD2|TRBJ2-7|TRBV15|NA
CATSRGEGIYNEQYF
TGTGCCACCAGCAGAGGGGAGGGGATTTACAATGAGCAGTACTTC
>NA|TRBJ2-7|TRBV25-1|NA
CASLGQSLSYEQYF
TGTGCCAGCTTAGGACAGAGTCTTTCCTACGAGCAGTACTTC
>NA|TRBJ2-2|TRBV7-9|few
CASSLAPSTGELFF
TGTGCCAGCAGCTTAGCCCCCTCAACCGGGGAGCTGTTTTTT
>NA|TRBJ1-5|TRBV4-1|many
CASSQVVSGGNQPQHF
TGCGCCAGCAGCCAAGTCGTATCAGGGGGCAATCAGCCCCAGCATTTT
>NA|TRBJ2-5|TRBV7-9|few
CASKGIRETQYF
TGTGCCAGCAAAGGGATTCGGGAGACCCAGTACTTC
>NA|TRBJ2-1|TRBV3-1|NA
CASSQGPLGEDEQFF
TGTGCCAGCAGCCAAGGTCCCCTGGGGGAGGATGAGCAGTTCTTC
>TRBD2|TRBJ2-2|TRBV25-1|NA
CASSQTPSGRATGELFF
TGTGCCAGCAGCCAAACCCCCAGCGGGAGGGCCACCGGGGAGCTGTTTTTT
>NA|TRBJ2-5|TRBV7-2|many
CASSLGSFGEETQYF
TGTGCCAGCAGCTTAGGGAGTTTTGGGGAAGAGACCCAGTACTTC
>TRBD2|TRBJ2-1|TRBV7-3|NA
CTSSPAGREGSYNEQFF
TGTACCAGCAGCCCCGCGGGGCGGGAGGGTTCCTACAATGAGCAGTTCTTC
>TRBD2|TRBJ2-7|TRBV18|many
CASSRPGQRDYEQYF
TGTGCCAGCTCACGACCGGGGCAGCGGGACTACGAGCAGTACTTC
>TRBD2|TRBJ2-7|TRBV6-1|NA
CASILGGDFSCEQYF
TGTGCCAGCATCCTGGGGGGGGACTTCTCCTGCGAGCAGTACTTC
>NA|TRBJ1-2|TRBV4-3|many
CASSQVSRGSDNYGYTF
TGCGCCAGCAGCCAAGTGTCCAGGGGTTCCGATAACTATGGCTACACCTTC
>NA|TRBJ1-2|TRBV27|few
CAGSLLQGYGYTF
TGTGCCGGCAGTTTACTACAGGGCTATGGCTACACCTTC
>NA|TRBJ1-5|TRBV5-6|many
CASSLAGTGRNQPQHF
TGTGCCAGCAGCTTGGCTGGAACAGGCCGCAATCAGCCCCAGCATTTT
>TRBD1|TRBJ1-2|TRBV27|NA
CASSHTGGAYGYTF
TGTGCCAGCAGTCATACAGGGGGCGCTTATGGCTACACCTTC
>NA|TRBJ2-7|TRBV5-6|few
CASRTTGREQYF
TGTGCCAGCAGAACCACAGGGCGCGAGCAGTACTTC
>TRBD2|TRBJ2-5|TRBV28|few
CASSRLREGLKGKETQYF
TGTGCCAGCAGCCGATTGAGGGAGGGCCTGAAGGGTAAAGAGACCCAGTACTTC
>NA|TRBJ2-1|TRBV11-2|few
CASSLRREQREQFF
TGTGCCAGCAGCTTAAGACGGGAGCAGCGTGAGCAGTTCTTC
>NA|TRBJ2-7|TRBV25-1|NA
CASSDVSGDEQYF
TGTGCCAGCAGTGATGTGTCAGGGGACGAGCAGTACTTC
>NA|TRBJ2-7|TRBV20-1|many
CSASSMRKSSYEQYF
TGCAGTGCTAGTAGTATGAGGAAAAGCTCCTACGAGCAGTACTTC
>TRBD1|TRBJ1-5|TRBV4-2|few
CASSQEPGQGFQPQHF
TGTGCCAGCAGCCAGGAACCGGGACAGGGGTTTCAGCCCCAGCATTTT
>TRBD1|TRBJ2-7|TRBV20-1|few
CSATDRGFHEQYF
TGCAGTGCTACGGACAGGGGATTCCACGAGCAGTACTTC
>NA|TRBJ1-2|TRBV29-1|few
CSVLRTDHGYTF
TGCAGCGTTTTAAGGACAGATCATGGCTACACCTTC
>TRBD2|TRBJ2-1|TRBV20-1|many
CSAPGRVAYNEQFF
TGCAGTGCCCCGGGGAGGGTGGCTTACAATGAGCAGTTCTTC
>NA|TRBJ2-4|TRBV7-8|NA
CASSLAGLLAKNIQYF
TGTGCCAGCAGCTTAGCCGGTCTACTAGCCAAAAACATTCAGTACTTC
>NA|TRBJ1-2|TRBV4-1|few
CASSQDEHGYTF
TGCGCCAGCAGCCAAGACGAGCATGGCTACACCTTC
>TRBD2|TRBJ2-7|TRBV4-1|few
CASSQLGTSGTYEQYF
TGCGCCAGCAGCCAACTCGGGACTAGCGGAACCTACGAGCAGTACTTC
>NA|TRBJ1-2|TRBV12-5|few
CASGRDKLVCYGYTF
TGTGCTAGTGGTAGGGACAAGCTTGTTTGCTATGGCTACACCTTC
>TRBD1|TRBJ2-7|TRBV7-8|many
CASSSNPGQGTEQYF
TGTGCCAGCAGCTCCAACCCGGGACAGGGTACCGAGCAGTACTTC
>TRBD1|TRBJ1-1|TRBV6-1|many
CASSRSPGTGGTEAFF
TGTGCCAGCAGTCGAAGTCCCGGGACAGGGGGCACTGAAGCTTTCTTT
>NA|TRBJ2-5|TRBV2|many
CASSEALMGGETQYF
TGTGCCAGCAGTGAAGCGCTTATGGGTGGTGAGACCCAGTACTTC
>TRBD2|TRBJ2-1|TRBV4-1|few
CASSQLGTSGNNEQFF
TGCGCCAGCAGCCAACTAGGGACTAGCGGGAACAATGAGCAGTTCTTC
>NA|TRBJ1-5|TRBV15|NA
CATSRGREQPQHF
TGTGCCACCAGCAGAGGGAGGGAGCAGCCCCAGCATTTT
>TRBD1|TRBJ1-5|TRBV20-1|many
CSAKGDRGPDQPQHF
TGCAGTGCTAAAGGGGACAGGGGGCCCGATCAGCCCCAGCATTTT
>NA|TRBJ2-3|TRBV6-2/TRBV6-3|NA
CASSYGGGNADTQYF
TGTGCCAGCAGTTACGGGGGGGGCAATGCAGATACGCAGTATTTT
>TRBD2|TRBJ2-7|TRBV19|few
CASSPHSGSPNTYEQYF
TGTGCCAGTAGTCCCCATAGCGGGAGCCCGAATACCTACGAGCAGTACTTC
>TRBD2|TRBJ2-2|TRBV6-4|NA
CASSSVSGRSNTGELFF
TGTGCCAGCAGTTCCGTTAGCGGGAGGTCGAACACCGGGGAGCTGTTTTTT
>NA|TRBJ1-6|TRBV7-9|NA
CASSLVLGYNSPLHF
TGTGCCAGCAGCTTAGTGCTGGGTTATAATTCACCCCTCCACTTT
>TRBD1|TRBJ2-1|TRBV24-1|few
CATSDGQGAGNEQFF
TGTGCCACCAGCGATGGACAGGGGGCTGGAAATGAGCAGTTCTTC
>NA|TRBJ2-3|TRBV5-8|many
CASSLGPLDSTDTQYF
TGTGCCAGCAGCTTGGGACCCCTGGATAGCACAGATACGCAGTATTTT
>NA|TRBJ2-7|TRBV27|few
CASSLEGAEQYF
TGTGCCAGCAGTTTGGAGGGAGCCGAGCAGTACTTC
>TRBD2|TRBJ2-1|TRBV12-5|NA
CASGLRLAGYNEQFF
TGTGCTAGTGGCCTCCGACTAGCGGGCTACAATGAGCAGTTCTTC
>TRBD2|TRBJ2-2|TRBV27|many
CASSPGLANTGELFF
TGCGCCAGCAGCCCGGGACTAGCGAACACCGGGGAGCTGTTTTTT
>NA|TRBJ2-5|TRBV15|few
CATSTGQIQETQYF
TGTGCCACCAGCACAGGACAGATCCAAGAGACCCAGTACTTC
>TRBD2|TRBJ2-1|TRBV12-3/TRBV12-4|NA
CASSLWAGVSFF
TGTGCCAGCAGTTTGTGGGCGGGAGTATCCTTCTTC
>TRBD1|TRBJ2-3|TRBV3-1|many
CASSQKRQGTSTDTQYF
TGTGCCAGCAGCCAAAAGCGACAGGGTACTAGCACAGATACGCAGTATTTT
>NA|TRBJ2-7|TRBV7-9|few
CASSLGLYRAYEQYF
TGTGCCAGCAGCTTAGGCCTTTACAGGGCCTACGAGCAGTACTTC
>TRBD2|TRBJ2-3|TRBV20-1|many
CSTRDPSGGGTDTQYF
TGCAGTACTAGAGATCCTAGCGGGGGAGGCACAGATACGCAGTATTTT
>TRBD1|TRBJ2-3|TRBV20-1|many
CSAAAPWTGITDTQYF
TGCAGTGCGGCAGCTCCATGGACAGGGATCACAGATACGCAGTATTTT
>TRBD2|TRBJ2-7|TRBV6-1|many
CASGGSGGRVAYEQYF
TGTGCCAGCGGGGGTTCAGGCGGGAGAGTCGCCTACGAGCAGTACTTC
>NA|TRBJ2-7|TRBV7-2|many
CASSSTGSLSGEQYF
TGTGCCAGCAGCTCCACAGGGTCCCTTTCGGGCGAGCAGTACTTC
>TRBD1|TRBJ2-3|TRBV28|many
CASSLQGAGDTQYF
TGTGCCAGCAGCCTACAGGGGGCGGGAGATACGCAGTATTTT
>TRBD2|TRBJ2-1|TRBV27|NA
CASSSSGMTYNEQFF
TGTGCCAGCAGTTCTAGCGGGATGACCTACAATGAGCAGTTCTTC
>NA|TRBJ2-3|TRBV10-1|NA
CASSGQGRTDTQYF
TGCGCCAGCAGTGGACAAGGGCGCACAGATACGCAGTATTTT
>TRBD1|TRBJ2-5|TRBV10-3|many
CAISEAGQGQETQYF
TGTGCCATCAGTGAGGCGGGACAGGGGCAGGAGACCCAGTACTTC